This TCR beta chain was sequenced for a study of blood T cells in healthy people across ages. Combining a sample-barcoded 5' primer with a J-beta primer mix, a second PCR ran for roughly 6 to 12 cycles. TCRdb called the 5' RACE reads again in MiXCR, with one record for every CDR3 protein. In the table there are more than 700,000 distinct CDR3 sequences, roughly 46% of which are singletons. Donors were healthy Caucasian individuals from Russia aged roughly 6 to 100. Each sample provided at least 5 micrograms of extracted total RNA. Study conclusions and caveats: TCR beta diversity per million T cells fell roughly linearly with age. Samples with more naive T cells showed higher observed beta diversity.

Trimming cost V 4 bases and J 3 bases, with 11 bases left between them. CDR3 size: 14 residues. The V gene's germline CDR1 is SGHRS and CDR2 YFSETQ. Comments on this clonotype: Its specificity is not known.

Material for sequencing was blood. This TCR came from a man older than 75 in good health. This chain joins TRBV5-1 and TRBJ2-1; D remains ambiguous. In DNA, the CDR3 is TGCGCCAGCAGCCCGGACGGCCGCTACAATGAGCAGTTCTTC. This translates into CASSPDGRYNEQFF.